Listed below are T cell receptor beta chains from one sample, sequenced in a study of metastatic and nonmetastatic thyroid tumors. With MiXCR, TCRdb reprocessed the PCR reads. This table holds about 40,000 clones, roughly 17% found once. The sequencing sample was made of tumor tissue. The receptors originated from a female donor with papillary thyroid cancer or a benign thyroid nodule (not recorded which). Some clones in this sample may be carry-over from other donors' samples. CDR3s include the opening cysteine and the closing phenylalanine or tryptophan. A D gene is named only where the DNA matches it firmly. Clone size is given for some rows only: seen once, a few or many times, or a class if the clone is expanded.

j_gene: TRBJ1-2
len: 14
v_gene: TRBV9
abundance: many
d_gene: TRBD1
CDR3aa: CASSSYGAGGGYTF
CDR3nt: TGTGCCAGCAGCAGTTACGGGGCAGGGGGTGGCTACACCTTC

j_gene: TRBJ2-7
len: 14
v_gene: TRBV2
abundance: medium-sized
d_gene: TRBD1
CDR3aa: CATDQENRGSEQYF
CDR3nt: TGTGCCACCGACCAAGAGAACAGGGGCAGCGAGCAGTACTTC

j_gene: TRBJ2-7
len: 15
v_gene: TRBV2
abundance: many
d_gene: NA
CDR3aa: CASSERALSIYEQYF
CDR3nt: TGTGCCAGCAGTGAACGGGCCCTTTCCATCTACGAGCAGTACTTC

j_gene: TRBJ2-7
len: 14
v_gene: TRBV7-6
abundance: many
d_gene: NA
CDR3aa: CASSEETGPYEQYF
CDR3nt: TGTGCCAGCAGCGAAGAGACGGGCCCTTACGAGCAGTACTTC

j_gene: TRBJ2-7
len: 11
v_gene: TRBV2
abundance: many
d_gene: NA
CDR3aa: CASTGNYEQYF
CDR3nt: TGTGCCAGCACGGGGAACTACGAGCAGTACTTC

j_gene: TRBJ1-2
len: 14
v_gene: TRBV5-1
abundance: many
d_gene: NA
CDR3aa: CASSVRSWTDGYTF
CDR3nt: TGCGCCAGCAGCGTGAGATCGTGGACGGATGGCTACACCTTC

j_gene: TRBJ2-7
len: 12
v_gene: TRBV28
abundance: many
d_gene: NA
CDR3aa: CASSRSRYEQYF
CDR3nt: TGTGCCAGCAGCCGCAGCAGGTACGAGCAGTACTTC

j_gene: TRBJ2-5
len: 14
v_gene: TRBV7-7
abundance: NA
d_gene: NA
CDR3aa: CASSLALCGETQYF
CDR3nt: TGTGCTAGCAGCTTAGCTCTGTGTGGAGAGACCCAGTACTTC

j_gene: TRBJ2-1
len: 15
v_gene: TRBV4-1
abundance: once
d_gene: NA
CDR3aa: CASSQGGYSYNEQFF
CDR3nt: TGCGCCAGCAGCCAAGGGGGCTATTCCTACAATGAGCAGTTCTTC

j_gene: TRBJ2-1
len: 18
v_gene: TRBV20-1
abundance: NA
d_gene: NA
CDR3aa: CSARDPINFVASYNEQFF
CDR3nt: TGCAGTGCTAGAGATCCGATTAATTTTGTTGCTTCCTACAATGAGCAGTTCTTC

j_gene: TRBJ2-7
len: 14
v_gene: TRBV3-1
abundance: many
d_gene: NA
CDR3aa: CASSQVLESREQYF
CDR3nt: TGTGCCAGCAGCCAAGTCCTAGAATCGCGTGAGCAGTACTTC

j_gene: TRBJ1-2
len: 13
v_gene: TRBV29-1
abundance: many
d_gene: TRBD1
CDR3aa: CSVGQGAGYGYTF
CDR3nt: TGCAGCGTTGGTCAGGGGGCTGGCTATGGCTACACCTTC

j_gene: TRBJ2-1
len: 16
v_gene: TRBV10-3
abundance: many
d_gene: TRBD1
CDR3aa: CAISPTGRGVNNEQFF
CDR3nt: TGTGCCATCAGCCCGACAGGGAGAGGTGTTAACAATGAGCAGTTCTTC

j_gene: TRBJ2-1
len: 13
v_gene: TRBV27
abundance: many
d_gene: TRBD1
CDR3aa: CASSRDRNNEQFF
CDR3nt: TGTGCCAGCAGTCGGGACAGGAACAATGAGCAGTTCTTC

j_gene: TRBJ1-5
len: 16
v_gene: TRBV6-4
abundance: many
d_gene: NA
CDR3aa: CASRGARDLKNQPQHF
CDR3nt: TGTGCCAGCAGGGGCGCCCGGGACCTAAAAAATCAGCCCCAGCATTTT

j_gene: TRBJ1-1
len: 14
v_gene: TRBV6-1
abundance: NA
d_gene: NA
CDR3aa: CASSENSANTEAFF
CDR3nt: TGTGCCAGCAGTGAAAATTCGGCGAACACTGAAGCTTTCTTT

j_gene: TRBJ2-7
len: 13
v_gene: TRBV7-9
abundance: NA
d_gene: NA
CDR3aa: CASSLGAAYYQYF
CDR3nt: TGTGCCAGCAGCTTAGGGGCAGCCTACTATCAGTACTTC

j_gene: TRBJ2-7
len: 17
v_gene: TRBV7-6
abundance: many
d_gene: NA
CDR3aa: CASSLGGFGQPPYEQYF
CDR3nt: TGTGCCAGCAGCTTAGGCGGATTTGGACAGCCGCCCTACGAGCAGTACTTC

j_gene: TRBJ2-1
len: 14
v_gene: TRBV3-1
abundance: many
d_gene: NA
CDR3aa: CASSQAASHNEQFF
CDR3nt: TGTGCCAGCAGCCAAGCCGCTAGTCACAATGAGCAGTTCTTC

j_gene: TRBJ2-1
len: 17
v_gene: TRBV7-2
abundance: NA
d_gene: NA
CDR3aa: CASSLAPLAGPYNEQFF
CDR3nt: TGTGCCAGCAGCTTAGCGCCACTAGCAGGTCCCTACAATGAGCAGTTCTTC

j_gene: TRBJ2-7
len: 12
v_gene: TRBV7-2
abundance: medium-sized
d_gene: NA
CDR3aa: CASSLVPYEQYF
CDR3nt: TGTGCCAGCAGCTTAGTTCCCTACGAGCAGTACTTC

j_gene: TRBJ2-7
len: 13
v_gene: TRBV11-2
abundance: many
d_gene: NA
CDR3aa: CASSLDRQHEQYF
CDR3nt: TGTGCCAGCAGCTTAGATCGGCAGCACGAGCAGTACTTC

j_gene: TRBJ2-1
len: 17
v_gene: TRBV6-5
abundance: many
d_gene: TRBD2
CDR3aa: CASRPDAGTSGGDEQLF
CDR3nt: TGTGCCAGCAGGCCTGATGCCGGGACTAGCGGGGGTGATGAGCAGCTCTTC

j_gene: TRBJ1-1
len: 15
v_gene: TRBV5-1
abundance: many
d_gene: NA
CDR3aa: CASSLGGGQNTEAFF
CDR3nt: TGCGCCAGCAGCTTGGGGGGGGGACAGAACACTGAAGCTTTCTTT

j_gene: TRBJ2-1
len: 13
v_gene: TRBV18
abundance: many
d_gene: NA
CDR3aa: CASSPSPGEEQFF
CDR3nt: TGTGCCAGCTCACCGTCGCCGGGAGAGGAGCAGTTCTTC

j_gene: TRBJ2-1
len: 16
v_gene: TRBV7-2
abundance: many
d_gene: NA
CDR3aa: CASSLFGLVGNNEQFF
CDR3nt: TGTGCCAGCAGCTTATTTGGCTTGGTAGGGAACAATGAGCAGTTCTTC

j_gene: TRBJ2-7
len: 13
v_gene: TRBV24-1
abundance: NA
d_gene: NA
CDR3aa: CATSSEGVNEQYF
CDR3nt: TGTGCCACCAGTTCGGAGGGGGTTAATGAGCAGTACTTC

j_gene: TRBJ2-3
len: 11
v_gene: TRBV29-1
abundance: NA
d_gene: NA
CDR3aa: CSVQSTDTQYF
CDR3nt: TGCAGCGTCCAAAGCACAGATACGCAGTATTTT

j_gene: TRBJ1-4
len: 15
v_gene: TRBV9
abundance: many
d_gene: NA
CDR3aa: CASSTGVATNEKLFF
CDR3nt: TGTGCCAGCAGTACGGGGGTTGCAACTAATGAAAAACTGTTTTTT

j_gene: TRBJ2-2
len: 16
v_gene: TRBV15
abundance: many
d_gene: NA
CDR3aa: CATSRSRGANTGELFF
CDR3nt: TGTGCCACCAGCAGGAGTAGGGGGGCGAACACCGGGGAGCTGTTTTTT

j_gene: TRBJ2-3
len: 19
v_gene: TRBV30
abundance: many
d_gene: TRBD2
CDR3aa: CAWMVGLAGTEVYTDTQYF
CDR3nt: TGTGCCTGGATGGTCGGACTAGCGGGAACAGAGGTCTACACAGATACGCAGTATTTT

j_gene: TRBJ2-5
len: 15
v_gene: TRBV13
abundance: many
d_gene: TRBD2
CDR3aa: CASSPYTGGGETQYF
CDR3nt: TGTGCCAGCAGCCCCTACACGGGAGGTGGTGAGACCCAGTACTTC

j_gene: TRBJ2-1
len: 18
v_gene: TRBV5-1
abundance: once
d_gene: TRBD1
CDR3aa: CASSLDGTGGARYNEQFF
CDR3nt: TGCGCCAGCAGCTTGGACGGGACAGGGGGCGCCCGCTACAATGAGCAGTTCTTC

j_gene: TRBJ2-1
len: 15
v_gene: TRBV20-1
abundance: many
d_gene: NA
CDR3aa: CSARDWAGAVNEQFF
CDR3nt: TGCAGTGCTAGAGATTGGGCGGGGGCGGTCAATGAGCAGTTCTTC

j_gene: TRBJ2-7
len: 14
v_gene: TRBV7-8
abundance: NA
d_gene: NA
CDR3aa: CASSSTVLEYEQYF
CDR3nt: TGTGCCAGCAGTTCGACAGTGCTGGAATACGAGCAGTACTTC

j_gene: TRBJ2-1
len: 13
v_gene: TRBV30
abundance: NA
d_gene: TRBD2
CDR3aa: CAWSSGVKDEQFF
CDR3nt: TGTGCCTGGAGTAGCGGGGTCAAAGATGAGCAGTTCTTC

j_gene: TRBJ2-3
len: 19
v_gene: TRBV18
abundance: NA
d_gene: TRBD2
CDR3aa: CASSSPGLAGGQNTDTQYF
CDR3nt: TGTGCCAGCTCATCCCCGGGACTAGCGGGTGGTCAAAACACAGATACGCAGTATTTT

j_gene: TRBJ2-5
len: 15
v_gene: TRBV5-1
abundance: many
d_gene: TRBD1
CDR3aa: CASSFAQGAQETQYF
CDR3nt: TGCGCCAGCAGCTTTGCGCAGGGGGCCCAAGAGACCCAGTACTTC

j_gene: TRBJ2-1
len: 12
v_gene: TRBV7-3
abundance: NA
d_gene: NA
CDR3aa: CASIPGRVEQFF
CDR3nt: TGTGCCAGCATCCCCGGGCGGGTTGAGCAGTTCTTC

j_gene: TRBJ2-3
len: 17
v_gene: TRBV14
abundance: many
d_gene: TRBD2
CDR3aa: CASSLRRGTSGTDTQYF
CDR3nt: TGTGCCAGCAGCCTAAGAAGGGGGACTAGCGGCACAGATACGCAGTATTTT

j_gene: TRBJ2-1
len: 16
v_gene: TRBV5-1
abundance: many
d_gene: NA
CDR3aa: CASSLAGLSSYNEQFF
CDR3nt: TGCGCCAGCAGCTTGGCCGGACTTAGCTCCTACAATGAGCAGTTCTTC

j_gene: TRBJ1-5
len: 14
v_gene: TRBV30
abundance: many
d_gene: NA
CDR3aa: CAWSMGLANQPQHF
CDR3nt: TGTGCCTGGAGTATGGGGCTAGCAAATCAGCCCCAGCATTTT

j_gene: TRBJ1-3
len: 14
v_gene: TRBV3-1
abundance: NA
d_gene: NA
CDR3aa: CASSLQGAGNTIYF
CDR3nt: TGTGCCAGCAGCCTACAAGGAGCTGGAAACACCATATATTTT

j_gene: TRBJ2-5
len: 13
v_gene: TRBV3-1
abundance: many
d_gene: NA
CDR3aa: CASSQARWETQYF
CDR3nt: TGTGCCAGCAGCCAAGCTAGGTGGGAGACCCAGTACTTC

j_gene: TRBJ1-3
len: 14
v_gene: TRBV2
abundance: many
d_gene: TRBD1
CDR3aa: CASRIQGAGNTIYF
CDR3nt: TGTGCCAGCAGGATACAGGGGGCAGGAAACACCATATATTTT

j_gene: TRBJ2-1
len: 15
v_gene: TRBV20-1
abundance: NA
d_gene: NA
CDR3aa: CSASRRKSSYNEQFF
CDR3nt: TGCAGTGCTAGTAGGCGAAAGAGCTCCTACAATGAGCAGTTCTTC

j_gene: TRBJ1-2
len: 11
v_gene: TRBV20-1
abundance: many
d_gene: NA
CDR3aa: CSAGNRDGYTF
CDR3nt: TGCAGTGCTGGAAACAGGGATGGCTACACCTTC

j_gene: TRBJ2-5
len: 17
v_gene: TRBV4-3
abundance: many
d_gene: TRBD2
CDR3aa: CASSQDRPGTGGGTQYF
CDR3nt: TGCGCCAGCAGCCAAGATCGACCGGGTACCGGGGGGGGGACCCAGTACTTC